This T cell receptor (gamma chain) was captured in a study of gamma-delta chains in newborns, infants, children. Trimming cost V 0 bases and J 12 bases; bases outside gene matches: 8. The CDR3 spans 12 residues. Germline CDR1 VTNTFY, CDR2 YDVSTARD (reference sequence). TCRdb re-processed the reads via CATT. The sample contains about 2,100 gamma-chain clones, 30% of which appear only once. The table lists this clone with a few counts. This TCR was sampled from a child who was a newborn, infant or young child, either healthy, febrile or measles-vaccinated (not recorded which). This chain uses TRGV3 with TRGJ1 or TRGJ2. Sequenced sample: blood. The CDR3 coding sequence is TGTGCCACCTGGGACAGGCCCGTGGGGAAACTCTTT. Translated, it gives CATWDRPVGKLF.